Listed below are T cell receptor beta chains from one sample, sequenced in a study of blood T cell repertoires in COVID-19. Libraries were prepared by immunoSEQ multiplex PCR; TCRdb keeps only in-frame clonotypes and omits some of them. The sample includes more than 200,000 clones, approximately 91% seen only once; the top ten take under 2.5%. Sequences were obtained from peripheral blood. The origin of the receptors is a woman between 35 and 50 years old who had recovered from COVID-19. The CDR3 runs from the conserved cysteine through the conserved F or W.

v_call,cdr3_aa
TRBV7-2,CASSSGGAFYNEQFF
TRBV19,CATRGKSGNTIYF
TRBV27,CASSLSINYGYTF
TRBV3-1/TRBV3-2,CASSLLSGAGGYTF
TRBV4-1,CASSQTAWRRGNEKLFF
TRBV7-3,CASSLYGGQSFYGYTF
TRBV7-9,CASSSTGGYEKLFF
TRBV4-3,CASSQDLPSASGGYEQYF
TRBV6-2/TRBV6-3,CASSYWGLAKNIQYF
TRBV10-2,CASNNRGNEQFF
TRBV18,CASSPTGAYGYTF
TRBV24-1,CATSGQGMGTDTQYF
TRBV28,CASSTWTGGNYEQYF
TRBV28,CASSPPSGVLRSPLHF
TRBV11-2,CASSYRGQETQYF
TRBV28,CASSLTERTYEQYF
TRBV18,CASSPGQGLGGGQPQHF
TRBV7-2,CASSHPGALSSYEQYF
TRBV27,CASSLALNGRVFVEQYF
TRBV19,CATSGSSYNEQFF
TRBV28,CASSLSRRGKETQYF
TRBV19,CASGTAGGRGETQYF
TRBV19,CASSIAVSSYEQYF
TRBV19,CASSPRGPGANVLTF
TRBV15,CATSSRASSYEQYF
TRBV9,CASSEGQGGRNTIYF
TRBV30,CAGPLGGPRRTF
TRBV7-6,CASSPFVVGTNNYGYTF
TRBV4-1,CASSQDRSVGRGSGANVLTF
TRBV6-5,CASSKRGGGYGYTF
TRBV4-1,CASSHYPPGRDTGNTIYF
TRBV15,CATSREPGYNEQFF
TRBV2,CASSEKGRGAHGYTF
TRBV6-5,CASALGGGGNEKLFF
TRBV4-2,CASSQGATPQYF
TRBV30,CAWSGGGGLHEQYF
TRBV6-5,CASSYGATGELFF
TRBV11-3,CASSFVSGRVDTQYF
TRBV19,CASSPPSGLINEQFF
TRBV5-1,CASSLDGGAGELFF
TRBV7-2,CASSSGQLGVGYTF
TRBV25-1,CASSDWTSYNEQFF